The 27 T cell receptor beta chains given below trace back to one sample, sequenced in a study of T cell responses to AZD1222 COVID-19 vaccine. Measured with immunoSEQ multiplex PCR; TCRdb has only the in-frame clones, and not every one. The sample gives about 120,000 clones, just over 85% of which show up once; over 8.5% is in the top ten. The sequencing here drew on peripheral blood, taken on day 0 of AZD1222 vaccination. These receptors were taken from an adult in good health.

This clone was recorded a few times. In nucleotides, the CDR3 is TGTGCCAGCAGCCAGGGACAGAACTATGGCTACACCTTC. It yields the protein CASSQGQNYGYTF. This sequence joins TRBV7-9 and TRBJ1-2; 7 bases are a match to TRBD1. Germline lookup yields CDR1 SEHNR and CDR2 FQNEAQ (reference sequence). Trimming removed 5 bases from V and 2 bases from J; junction bases left unmatched: 2. The CDR3 is made up of 13 amino acids.

V and J are TRBV2 and TRBJ2-1, with D tentatively TRBD1 or TRBD2 (5 bases each). The germline V gene encodes CDR1 SNHLY and CDR2 FYNNEI. The V and J ends lost 7 bases and 6 bases respectively, with 13 bases between them. The CDR3 totals 13 residues. The CDR3 coding sequence is TGTGCCAGCAACCATCCAGGGAGCAATGAGCAGTTCTTC. It translates to CASNHPGSNEQFF.

The chain has TRBV7-9 and TRBJ2-3; 7 bases fit TRBD2. V shed 0 bases and J 4 bases; nucleotides not matched to a gene: 10. CDR3 size: 17 residues. Germline CDR1 SEHNR, CDR2 FQNEAQ (reference sequence). The CDR3 bases are TGTGCCAGCAGCTTAGCGCTGGGAGGGACGGTCGCAGATACGCAGTATTTT. Protein: CASSLALGGTVADTQYF. Full variable domain (remainder filled in from reference TRBV7-9 and TRBJ2-3): DTGVSQNPRHKITKRGQNVTFRCDPISEHNRLYWYRQTLGQGPEFLTYFQNEAQLEKSRLLSDRFSAERPKGSFSTLEIQRTEQGDSAMYLCASSLALGGTVADTQYFGPGTRLTVL.

V usage is TRBV10-3 and J usage is TRBJ1-2; 12 positions agree with TRBD1. This CDR3 is built from 18 residues. Germline CDR1 ENHRY, CDR2 SYGVKD. Losses at the gene ends were 3 bases for V and 4 bases for J; bases not matched to a gene: 12. The CDR3 region is CAISEPNFAGQGAYGYTF. The CDR3 coding sequence is TGTGCCATCAGTGAACCCAATTTTGCGGGACAGGGGGCCTATGGCTACACCTTC.

The rearrangement joins TRBV2 to TRBJ1-5; 7 bases are a match to TRBD1. J gave up 0 bases and V 9 bases, and 5 bases lay outside the gene matches. This CDR3 spans 14 amino acids. Germline V gene data show CDR1 as SNHLY and CDR2 as FYNNEI. The CDR3 sequence is CASKDRVSNQPQHF. CDR3 DNA: TGTGCCAGTAAAGACAGGGTTAGCAATCAGCCCCAGCATTTT.

The V and J genes are TRBV28 and TRBJ1-2; no clear D. The germline gives CDR1 MDHEN, CDR2 SYDVKM. Trimming shortened V by 6 bases and J by 5 bases, and 7 bases separated the two germline ends. The CDR3 consists of 11 residues. The CDR3: CASRQEYGYTF. CDR3 nucleotide sequence: TGTGCCAGCAGACAAGAATATGGCTACACCTTC.

The chain is built from TRBV5-6 and TRBJ2-7; D possibly matches TRBD1 or TRBD2 (5 bases each). CDR3 length equals 15 residues. Germline V gene sequence: CDR1 SGHDT, CDR2 YYEEEE. Trimming removed 6 bases from V and 0 bases from J, with 16 bases in between. CDR3 DNA: TGTGCCAGCAACTCCCGGGACGGAAGCTCCTACGAGCAGTACTTC. Translated: CASNSRDGSSYEQYF.

The gene calls are TRBV7-6 and TRBJ2-2; 7 nucleotides align to TRBD2. Germline assignment: CDR1 SGHVS and CDR2 FNYEAQ. The CDR3 has 15 residues. V gave up 4 bases and J gave up 1 base; unmatched junction bases: 3. The CDR3 DNA sequence: TGTGCCAGCAGCTCGACTAGCATGAACACCGGGGAGCTGTTTTTT. It translates to CASSSTSMNTGELFF.

The chain couples TRBV24-1 to TRBJ2-2, with 9 bases fitting TRBD1. This CDR3 is built from 16 residues. The V gene end was trimmed by 4 bases and the J gene end by 5 bases; junction bases not matched to a gene: 7. In germline, CDR1 is KGHDR, CDR2 SFDVKD. In nucleotides, the CDR3 is TGTGCCACCAGTGACCTGACAGGGGGAGGAACCGGGGAGCTGTTTTTT. Protein sequence: CATSDLTGGGTGELFF.

The genes are TRBV19 and TRBJ2-4; 12 bases fit TRBD2. Germline values: CDR1 LNHDA, CDR2 SQIVND (reference sequence). With V trimmed by 5 bases and J by 8 bases, 16 bases remained unmatched. CDR3 length: 18 amino acids. The CDR3 is CASSWSSGTSGPRDIQYF. The CDR3 bases are TGTGCCAGTAGTTGGTCTTCCGGGACTAGCGGGCCTCGTGACATTCAGTACTTC.

V and J are TRBV19 and TRBJ2-4; 7 bases align to TRBD1. Germline V CDR1 and CDR2: LNHDA, SQIVND (reference sequence). The CDR3 is 13 residues long. The V segment lost 4 bases and the J segment 3 bases; nucleotides outside the gene matches: 0. The CDR3 loop reads CASSTGGKNIQYF. CDR3 DNA: TGTGCCAGTAGTACAGGGGGCAAAAACATTCAGTACTTC.

CDR3 DNA: TGCGCCAGCAGTCCGCACCTGGACACGCCAGGTCTGGTGTCCACTGAAGCTTTCTTT. Its protein is CASSPHLDTPGLVSTEAFF. This chain connects TRBV23-1 to TRBJ1-1; perhaps TRBD1 as D (5 bases). TRBV23-1 is classed as an ORF, of uncertain function. Trimming left V 4 bases short and J 4 bases short, with 28 bases between. This CDR3 is built from 19 residues.

The chain employs TRBV7-9 and TRBJ2-1, with TRBD2 matching over 10 bases. The trim removed 0 bases at V and 7 bases at J, leaving 6 bases unmatched. The CDR3 is 16 amino acids. CDR1 SEHNR and CDR2 FQNEAQ come from the germline V gene (reference sequence). Here the CDR3 reads CASSLAFASGGNEQFF. As DNA, the CDR3 is TGTGCCAGCAGCTTAGCGTTCGCTAGCGGGGGTAATGAGCAGTTCTTC. Complete variable domain (other parts from reference TRBV7-9 and TRBJ2-1): DTGVSQNPRHKITKRGQNVTFRCDPISEHNRLYWYRQTLGQGPEFLTYFQNEAQLEKSRLLSDRFSAERPKGSFSTLEIQRTEQGDSAMYLCASSLAFASGGNEQFFGPGTRLTVL.

This clone appeared a single time. The DNA for the CDR3 is TGCGCCAGCAGCCAAGTCTCTAGCGGGGGGGCCTACTCGGATACGCAGTATTTT. This codes for CASSQVSSGGAYSDTQYF. The chain carries TRBV4-1 and TRBJ2-3, with 12 bases identical to TRBD2. CDR1 and CDR2 from the germline V gene are MGHRA and YSYEKL. The V gene end was trimmed by 1 base and the J gene end by 6 bases; junction bases not matched to a gene: 11. The length of the CDR3 is 18 residues.

The gene calls are TRBV2 and TRBJ1-1; possibly TRBD1 for D (5 bases). Per the germline V gene, CDR1 is SNHLY and CDR2 is FYNNEI. Trimming left V 3 bases short and J 1 base short, with 9 bases between. The CDR3 is 14 residues long. CDR3 region: CASSDDRPNTEAFF. Here the CDR3 DNA reads TGTGCCAGCAGTGACGACAGACCGAACACTGAAGCTTTCTTT.

Of note for this clone: The sample contains more than one DNA sequence encoding this CDR3. This sequence joins TRBV5-1 and TRBJ1-2; 7 nucleotides align to TRBD1. Germline V gene lookup returns CDR1 SGHRS and CDR2 YFSETQ. The CDR3 runs to 14 residues. J gave up 5 bases and V 0 bases, and 4 bases lay outside the gene matches. CDR3 nucleotide sequence: TGCGCCAGCAGCTTGGACGGGACAGCGTATGGCTACACCTTC. Translated, it gives CASSLDGTAYGYTF.

The chain carries TRBV7-2 and TRBJ1-1, with D tentatively TRBD1 (5 bases). CDR3 length: 15 amino acids. V gave up 1 base and J gave up 8 bases, with 17 bases separating them. In germline, CDR1 is SGHTA, CDR2 FQGNSA. CDR3 sequence reads: CASSLVATEGAEAFF. In DNA form, the CDR3 reads TGTGCCAGCAGCTTAGTCGCGACAGAAGGAGCCGAAGCTTTCTTT.

The chain joins TRBV2 to TRBJ2-1; D gene unclear. The CDR3 runs to 13 residues. In germline, CDR1 is SNHLY, CDR2 FYNNEI. V dropped 8 bases and J dropped 3 bases, with 11 bases sitting between them. CDR3 nucleotide sequence: TGTGCCAGCTCAGGCGAGATCTACAATGAGCAGTTCTTC. Its translation: CASSGEIYNEQFF.

The gene calls are TRBV24-1 and TRBJ1-6; D is perhaps TRBD1 (6 bases). The CDR3 contains 14 residues. Trimming stripped 4 bases from V and 8 bases from J, with 11 bases between. Germline V CDR1 and CDR2: KGHDR, SFDVKD. The CDR3: CATSDRQADSPLHF. The CDR3 nucleotides read TGTGCCACCAGTGACAGACAGGCGGATTCACCCCTCCACTTT.

The chain carries TRBV27 and TRBJ1-2; 7 positions match TRBD1. Germline CDR1 is MNHEY and CDR2 is SMNVEV (reference sequence). J gave up 8 bases and V 0 bases, and 3 bases lay outside the gene matches. CDR3 length: 13 amino acids. In nucleotides, the CDR3 is TGTGCCAGCAGTTTATCTTGGGACAGCGGCTACACCTTC. Translation: CASSLSWDSGYTF.

The chain has TRBV6-2 or TRBV6-3 and TRBJ2-5, with a possible D match to TRBD1 (6 bases). Looked up from germline, CDR1 is MNHEY and CDR2 is SVGEGT. The V gene lost 5 bases and the J gene lost 4 bases, with 17 bases spanning the gap. CDR3 size: 15 residues. The CDR3 spells CASSNTRGFGETQYF. In nucleotides, the CDR3 is TGTGCCAGCAGTAACACCAGGGGTTTCGGAGAGACCCAGTACTTC.

CDR3: CASSYGHSNYGYTF. In nucleotides, the CDR3 is TGTGCCAGCAGTTACGGGCACAGTAACTATGGCTACACCTTC. This rearrangement joins TRBV6-6 to TRBJ1-2; the D is unclear. CDR3 length: 14 amino acids. The ends were cut back, 2 bases at V and 1 base at J, with 8 bases in the middle. Germline CDR1 reads MNHNY; CDR2 reads SVGAGI (reference sequence).

This clone was seen once. This chain uses TRBV3-1 (or the pseudogene TRBV3-2) with TRBJ1-5, with D tentatively TRBD1 (6 bases). The germline V and J ends were trimmed by 0 bases and 2 bases, with 11 bases remaining between them. Germline V gene sequence: CDR1 LGHDT, CDR2 YNNKEL (reference sequence). CDR3 length: 16 amino acids. In DNA, the CDR3 is TGTGCCAGCAGCCAAGATGGGGGCCGGGGCAATCAGCCCCAGCATTTT. Translation gives CASSQDGGRGNQPQHF.

V and J are TRBV5-4 and TRBJ1-2, with 8 bases identical to TRBD1. J gave up 2 bases and V 4 bases, and 7 bases lay outside the gene matches. This CDR3 region has 15 residues. The germline CDR1 and CDR2 sequences are SGHNT and YYREEE (reference sequence). The CDR3 nucleotides read TGTGCCAGCAGCCGTAGGGACAGGCCGAACTATGGCTACACCTTC. Its protein is CASSRRDRPNYGYTF.

The J gene is TRBJ1-2, the V gene TRBV28, with TRBD1 as a possible D gene (5 bases). CDR3 length: 12 amino acids. V was cut by 3 bases and J by 8 bases, with 10 bases left in between. Germline values: CDR1 MDHEN, CDR2 SYDVKM. CDR3 protein: CASSLRGDGYTF. Here the CDR3 DNA reads TGTGCCAGCAGTTTGAGAGGGGACGGCTACACCTTC.

The chain combines TRBV5-1 with TRBJ2-3, with 9 bases matching TRBD2. CDR3 length: 17 residues. V shed 4 bases and J 5 bases; nucleotides not matched to a gene: 14. CDR1 SGHRS and CDR2 YFSETQ come from the germline V gene. CDR3 sequence: CASSRRGGGGAVDTQYF. The CDR3 nucleotides are TGCGCCAGCAGCCGCAGAGGCGGCGGGGGGGCTGTAGATACGCAGTATTTT.

The chain is built from TRBV6-2 or TRBV6-3 and TRBJ2-1; D possibly corresponds to TRBD2 (5 bases). Germline CDR1 reads MNHEY; CDR2 reads SVGEGT. The V end lost 6 bases, the J end lost 5 bases, and 11 bases lay between the germline ends. The CDR3 totals 13 residues. The chain's CDR3 is CASSGVRDNEQFF. In nucleotides, the CDR3 is TGTGCCAGCAGCGGGGTCCGGGACAATGAGCAGTTCTTC.